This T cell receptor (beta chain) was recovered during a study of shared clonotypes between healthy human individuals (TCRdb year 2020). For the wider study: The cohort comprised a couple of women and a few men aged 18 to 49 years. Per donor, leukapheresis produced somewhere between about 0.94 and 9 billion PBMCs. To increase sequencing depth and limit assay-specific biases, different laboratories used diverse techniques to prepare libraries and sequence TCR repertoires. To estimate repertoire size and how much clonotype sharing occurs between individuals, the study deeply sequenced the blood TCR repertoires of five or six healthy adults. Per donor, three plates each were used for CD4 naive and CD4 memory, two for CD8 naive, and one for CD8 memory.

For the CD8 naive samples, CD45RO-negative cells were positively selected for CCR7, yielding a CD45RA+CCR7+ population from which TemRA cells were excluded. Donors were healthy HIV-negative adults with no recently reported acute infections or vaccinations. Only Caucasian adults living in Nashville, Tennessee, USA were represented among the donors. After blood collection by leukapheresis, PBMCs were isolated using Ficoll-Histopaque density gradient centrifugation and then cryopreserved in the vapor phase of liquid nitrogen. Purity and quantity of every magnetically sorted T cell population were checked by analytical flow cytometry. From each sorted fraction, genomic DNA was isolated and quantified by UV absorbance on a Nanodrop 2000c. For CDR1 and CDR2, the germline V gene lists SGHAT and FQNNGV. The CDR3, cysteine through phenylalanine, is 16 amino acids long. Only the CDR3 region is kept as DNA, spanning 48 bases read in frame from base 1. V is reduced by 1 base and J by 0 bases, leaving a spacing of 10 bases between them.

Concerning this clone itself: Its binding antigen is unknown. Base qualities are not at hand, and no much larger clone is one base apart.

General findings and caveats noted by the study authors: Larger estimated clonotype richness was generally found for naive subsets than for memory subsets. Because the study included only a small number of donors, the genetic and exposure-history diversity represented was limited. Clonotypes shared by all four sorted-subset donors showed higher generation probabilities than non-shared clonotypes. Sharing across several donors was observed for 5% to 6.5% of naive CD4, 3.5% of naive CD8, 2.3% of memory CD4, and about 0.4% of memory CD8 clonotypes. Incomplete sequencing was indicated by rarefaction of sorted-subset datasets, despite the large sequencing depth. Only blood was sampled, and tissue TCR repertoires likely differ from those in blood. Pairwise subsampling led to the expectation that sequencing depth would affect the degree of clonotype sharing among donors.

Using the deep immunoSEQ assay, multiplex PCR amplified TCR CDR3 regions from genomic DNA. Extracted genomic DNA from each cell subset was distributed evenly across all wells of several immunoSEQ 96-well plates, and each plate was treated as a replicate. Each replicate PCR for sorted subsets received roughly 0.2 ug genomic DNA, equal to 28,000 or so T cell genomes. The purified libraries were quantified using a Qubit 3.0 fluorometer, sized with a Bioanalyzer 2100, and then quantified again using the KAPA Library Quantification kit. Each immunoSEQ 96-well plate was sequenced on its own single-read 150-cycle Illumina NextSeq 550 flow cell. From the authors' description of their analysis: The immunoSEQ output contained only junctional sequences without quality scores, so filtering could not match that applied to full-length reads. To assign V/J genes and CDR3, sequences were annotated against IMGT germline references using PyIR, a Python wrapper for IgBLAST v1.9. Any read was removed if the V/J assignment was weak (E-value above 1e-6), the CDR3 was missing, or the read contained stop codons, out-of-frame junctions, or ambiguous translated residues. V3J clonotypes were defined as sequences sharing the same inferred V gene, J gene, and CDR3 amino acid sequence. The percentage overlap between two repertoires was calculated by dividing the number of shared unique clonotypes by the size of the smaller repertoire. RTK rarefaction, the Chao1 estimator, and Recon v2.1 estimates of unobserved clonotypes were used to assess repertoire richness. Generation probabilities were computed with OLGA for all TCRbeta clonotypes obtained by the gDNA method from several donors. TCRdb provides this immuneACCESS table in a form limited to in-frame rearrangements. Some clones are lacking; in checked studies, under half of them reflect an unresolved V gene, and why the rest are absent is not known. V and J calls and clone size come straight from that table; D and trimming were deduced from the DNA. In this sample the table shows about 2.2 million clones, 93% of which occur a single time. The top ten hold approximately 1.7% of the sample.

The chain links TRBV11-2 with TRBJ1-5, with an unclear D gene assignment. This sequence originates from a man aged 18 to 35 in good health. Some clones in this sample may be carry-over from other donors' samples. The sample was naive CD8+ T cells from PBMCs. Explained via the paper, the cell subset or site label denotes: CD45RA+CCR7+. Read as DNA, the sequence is TGTGCCAGCAGCTTAGGTGGAGGGTTTAGCAATCAGCCCCAGCATTTT. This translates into CASSLGGGFSNQPQHF.